A single sample gave rise to the 32 T cell receptor beta chains below, sequenced in a study of identical twins. Each CDR3 protein gets one entry after TCRdb re-called the 5' RACE reads with MiXCR. There are a few hundred thousand distinct CDR3 sequences in the sample; 10% to 13% occur only once, and more than 8% lies in the top ten. The source material was memory T cells sorted from blood. These TCRs come from a man in his fifties or sixties in good health.

This clonotype has ten or more counts. The chain uses TRBV5-6 and TRBJ1-2; tentatively, D is TRBD1 (5 bases). Germline assignment: CDR1 SGHDT and CDR2 YYEEEE. V lost 3 bases and J lost 4, with 10 bases in between. The CDR3 has 13 residues. The CDR3 loop reads CASSSSGIYGYTF. The CDR3 DNA reads as TGTGCCAGCAGCTCGTCAGGGATCTATGGCTACACCTTC. Full variable domain (missing parts from reference TRBV5-6 and TRBJ1-2): DAGVTQSPTHLIKTRGQQVTLRCSPKSGHDTVSWYQQALGQGPQFIFQYYEEEERQRGNFPDRFSGHQFPNYSSELNVNALLLGDSALYLCASSSSGIYGYTFGSGTRLTVV.

V is TRBV7-2 and J is TRBJ2-1, with D possibly being TRBD1 or TRBD2 (5 bases each). The germline V and J ends were trimmed by 3 bases and 7 bases, with 16 bases remaining between them. The CDR3 runs 15 residues. Germline loops: CDR1 SGHTA, CDR2 FQGNSA. The CDR3 sequence is CASSFAGAKGNEQFF. The DNA of the CDR3 is TGTGCCAGCAGCTTCGCGGGCGCCAAGGGGAATGAGCAGTTCTTC.

This clonotype was found a few times. The J gene is TRBJ1-5, the V gene TRBV3-1; D remains unclear. V was cut by 0 bases and J by 0 bases, with 9 bases left in between. The germline V gene has CDR1 LGHDT and CDR2 YNNKEL (reference sequence). The CDR3 runs 16 residues. The CDR3 loop is CASSQDLGSSNQPQHF. The CDR3 DNA is TGTGCCAGCAGCCAAGATCTAGGGTCTAGCAATCAGCCCCAGCATTTT.

V is TRBV6-5 and J is TRBJ2-3; D call uncertain. This CDR3 contains 14 residues. V was shortened by 0 bases and J by 11 bases, with 15 bases between the two germline ends. CDR1 and CDR2 from the germline V gene are MNHEY and SVGAGI. This CDR3 reads CASSYSKAGVKQYF. Written as DNA, the CDR3 is TGTGCCAGCAGTTACTCGAAGGCTGGGGTAAAGCAGTATTTT.

The chain combines TRBV16 with TRBJ2-1; 12 bases agree with TRBD2. V was pared by 4 bases and J by 0 bases, with 13 bases of the junction left unmatched. This CDR3 has 20 residues. CDR1 and CDR2 from the germline V gene are KGHSY and FQNENV. The CDR3 region has the DNA TGTGCCAGCAGCCGAGGGGCCGGGACTAGCGGGCTTAGCTCCTACAATGAGCAGTTCTTC. Its translation is CASSRGAGTSGLSSYNEQFF.

This clonotype came up many times. This chain links TRBV9 with TRBJ2-1; TRBD1 or TRBD2 may be the D gene (5 bases each). The CDR3 spans 17 residues. V lost 4 bases to trimming and J lost 5 bases, with 22 bases between them. Per germline, CDR1 SGDLS and CDR2 YYNGEE. As DNA, the CDR3 is TGTGCCAGCAGCCCGCAAAAGGGACGCCAAGTCCACAATGAGCAGTTCTTC. It yields the protein CASSPQKGRQVHNEQFF.

This clonotype was counted ten times or more. The J gene is TRBJ2-1, the V gene TRBV28; TRBD2 might be the D (5 bases). V dropped 4 bases and J dropped 4 bases, with 14 bases sitting between them. The CDR3 loop spans 15 amino acids. Germline CDR1 is MDHEN and CDR2 is SYDVKM. CDR3 nucleotides: TGTGCCAGCAGTTCCGGGAAACCTACATACAATGAGCAGTTCTTC. This translates into CASSSGKPTYNEQFF.

Ten or more counts support this clonotype. V and J are TRBV2 and TRBJ2-1; 8 bases are shared with TRBD2. This CDR3 has 14 amino acids. Germline V CDR1 and CDR2: SNHLY, FYNNEI. V shed 7 bases and J 6 bases; nucleotides not matched to a gene: 8. The CDR3 DNA is TGTGCCAGCATTGTGGACCGGGGGGGCAATGAGCAGTTCTTC. Its protein is CASIVDRGGNEQFF.

J is TRBJ2-2 and V is TRBV7-3, with D possibly being TRBD2 (6 bases). The germline V gene has CDR1 SGHTA and CDR2 FQGTGA. The CDR3 length is 16 residues. With 0 bases removed from V and 5 bases from J, the gap between germline ends came to 13 bases. The CDR3 spells CASSLTAGLETGELFF. The CDR3 region has the DNA TGTGCCAGCAGCTTAACTGCGGGACTCGAGACCGGGGAGCTGTTTTTT. Looking up the rest from reference TRBV7-3 and TRBJ2-2 gives the full variable domain: GAGVSQTPSNKVTEKGKYVELRCDPISGHTALYWYRQSLGQGPEFLIYFQGTGAADDSGLPNDRFFAVRPEGSVSTLKIQRTERGDSAVYLCASSLTAGLETGELFFGEGSRLTVL.

This clonotype was found a few times. This sequence joins TRBV19 and TRBJ2-1; the match to TRBD2 covers 10 bases. CDR3 size: 16 residues. The germline V gene encodes CDR1 LNHDA and CDR2 SQIVND (reference sequence). Trimming cost V 3 bases and J 4 bases; bases outside gene matches: 6. DNA of the CDR3: TGTGCCAGTAGTATTATAGCGGGAGGTACTTACAATGAGCAGTTCTTC. Protein product: CASSIIAGGTYNEQFF. The full variable domain, rest sourced from reference TRBV19 and TRBJ2-1, is DGGITQSPKYLFRKEGQNVTLSCEQNLNHDAMYWYRQDPGQGLRLIYYSQIVNDFQKGDIAEGYSVSREKKESFPLTVTSAQKNPTAFYLCASSIIAGGTYNEQFFGPGTRLTVL.

This chain connects TRBV10-3 to TRBJ2-1, with TRBD1 matching 9 bases. The CDR3 loop spans 14 amino acids. Trimming cost V 5 bases and J 5 bases; bases outside gene matches: 4. The germline V gene encodes CDR1 ENHRY and CDR2 SYGVKD. The CDR3 sequence: CAISPGTGNNEQFF. CDR3 bases: TGTGCCATCAGTCCCGGGACAGGGAACAATGAGCAGTTCTTC.

This clonotype was observed many times. V and J are TRBV5-1 and TRBJ2-1, with no clear D. The CDR3 spans 15 residues. The germline CDR1 and CDR2 sequences are SGHRS and YFSETQ. V lost 0 bases and J 5 bases, leaving 12 bases between the germline ends. CDR3 nucleotides: TGCGCCAGCAGCTTGGGTCCGGGTCTCGACAATGAGCAGTTCTTC. This translates into CASSLGPGLDNEQFF.

The V gene is TRBV5-1, the J gene TRBJ2-2, with a weak D call TRBD2 (7 bases). The CDR3 length is 16 residues. From germline, CDR1 is SGHRS and CDR2 YFSETQ. Trimming removed 0 bases at V and 3 bases at J, with 12 bases between. CDR3 sequence (DNA): TGCGCCAGCAGCTTGGCCTCGGGGGGCGACACCGGGGAGCTGTTTTTT. It encodes CASSLASGGDTGELFF.

The sample holds many counts of this clonotype. V gene TRBV4-1 combines with J gene TRBJ2-1; D is unresolved. Germline V lookup: CDR1 MGHRA, CDR2 YSYEKL. Trimming pared 3 bases from V and 9 bases from J, leaving 6 bases between. This CDR3 comprises 11 residues. The CDR3 spells CASSQESEQFF. DNA of the CDR3: TGCGCCAGCAGCCAGGAAAGTGAGCAGTTCTTC.

CDR3 region: CSARERTGSYGYTF. CDR3 sequence (DNA): TGCAGTGCTAGAGAAAGGACAGGGTCCTATGGCTACACCTTC. The rearrangement links TRBV20-1 to TRBJ1-2; 8 positions agree with TRBD1. CDR3 length: 14 amino acids. Germline V lookup: CDR1 DFQATT, CDR2 SNEGSKA (reference sequence). V lost 0 bases to trimming and J lost 4 bases; unmatched junction nucleotides: 4.

Only one count was recorded for this clonotype. J is TRBJ2-1 and V is TRBV7-9; D is unresolved. CDR3 length: 14 residues. In germline, CDR1 is SEHNR, CDR2 FQNEAQ (reference sequence). Trimming shortened V by 5 bases and J by 8 bases, and 16 bases separated the two germline ends. The CDR3 region has the DNA TGTGCCAGCAGCCCACTGACCAGGATGGATGAGCAGTTCTTC. Translation: CASSPLTRMDEQFF.

V usage is TRBV6-2 or TRBV6-3 and J usage is TRBJ1-6; 8 positions match TRBD1. This CDR3 comprises 13 residues. The germline gives CDR1 MNHEY, CDR2 SVGEGT. The junction had 5 bases not matched to a gene; V was cut back by 7 bases and J by 9 bases. The CDR3, as DNA: TGTGCCAGCATTCCGGACAGGGTTTCACCCCTCCACTTT. This sequence encodes CASIPDRVSPLHF.

The chain is built from TRBV20-1 and TRBJ2-5, with TRBD2 as a possible D gene (6 bases). This CDR3 has 14 residues. CDR1 and CDR2 from the germline V gene are DFQATT and SNEGSKA (reference sequence). Deletions cut 1 base from V and 4 bases from J, with 13 bases between. The CDR3: CSARVRLVGETQYF. CDR3 DNA: TGCAGTGCTAGAGTTCGACTAGTTGGAGAGACCCAGTACTTC.

The chain recombines TRBV5-5 with TRBJ2-5, with D unresolved. Trimming shortened V by 0 bases and J by 0 bases, and 6 bases separated the two germline ends. Germline-derived CDR1 and CDR2 are SGHKS and YYEKEE (reference sequence). The CDR3 is 14 amino acids. The CDR3 protein is CASSLGNNQETQYF. The CDR3 DNA reads TGTGCCAGCAGCTTGGGCAACAACCAAGAGACCCAGTACTTC.

This clonotype came up many times. The chain has TRBV7-2 and TRBJ2-1, with TRBD1 matching 7 bases. CDR1 SGHTA and CDR2 FQGNSA come from the germline V gene. This CDR3 is 14 amino acids long. With V trimmed by 5 bases and J by 6 bases, 7 bases remained unmatched. CDR3 coding DNA: TGTGCCAGCAGCCACTTAAGGGACAGCAATGAGCAGTTCTTC. Protein sequence: CASSHLRDSNEQFF.

The table lists this clonotype with many counts. The chain is built from TRBV3-1 and TRBJ2-2, with D perhaps TRBD2 (5 bases). The V end was cut by 3 bases, the J end by 6 bases, with 20 bases between. The V gene's germline CDR1 is LGHDT and CDR2 YNNKEL (reference sequence). The CDR3 runs 17 residues. CDR3 loop: CASSHLTKLGRPGELFF. The CDR3 region has the DNA TGTGCCAGCAGCCACTTGACCAAACTAGGTCGGCCCGGGGAGCTGTTTTTT.

The rearrangement joins TRBV11-2 to TRBJ2-5; 7 bases match TRBD1. The CDR3 consists of 12 residues. Trimming removed 5 bases from V and 5 bases from J; junction bases left unmatched: 2. Looked up from germline, CDR1 is SGHAT and CDR2 is FQNNGV. CDR3: CASSRGHETQYF. The CDR3 bases are TGTGCCAGCAGCAGGGGGCACGAGACCCAGTACTTC.

The V and J genes are TRBV25-1 and TRBJ2-7; 7 positions agree with TRBD2. Germline-derived CDR1 and CDR2 are MGHDK and SYGVNS. The V gene end was trimmed by 10 bases and the J gene end by 6 bases; junction bases not matched to a gene: 9. The CDR3 consists of 12 residues. CDR3 residues: CATSPSGAEQYF. The CDR3 DNA reads TGTGCCACCTCGCCTAGCGGCGCCGAGCAGTACTTC.

The chain couples TRBV6-1 to TRBJ2-2; TRBD2 agrees at 9 bases. J gave up 6 bases and V 7 bases, and 12 bases lay outside the gene matches. CDR3 length: 16 amino acids. From germline, CDR1 is MNHNS and CDR2 SASEGT. The CDR3 protein is CASTLLGGGAPGELFF. CDR3 bases: TGTGCCAGCACCCTTCTGGGCGGGGGGGCCCCCGGGGAGCTGTTTTTT.

This clonotype appeared a few times. The rearrangement links TRBV20-1 to TRBJ2-1; TRBD2 agrees at 14 bases. There are 16 residues in the CDR3. Germline CDR1 and CDR2: DFQATT and SNEGSKA (reference sequence). J lost 6 bases, V lost 1 base, and 5 bases had no gene match. The CDR3 region has the DNA TGCAGTGCTAGAGGACTAGCGGGAGGGCTCGGCAATGAGCAGTTCTTC. This gives the protein CSARGLAGGLGNEQFF.

This rearrangement joins TRBV9 to TRBJ2-3, with 12 bases aligning to TRBD2. Germline V lookup: CDR1 SGDLS, CDR2 YYNGEE. This CDR3 contains 14 residues. V shed 5 bases and J 6 bases; nucleotides not matched to a gene: 4. CDR3 sequence reads: CASSTSGRFDTQYF. Written as DNA, the CDR3 is TGTGCCAGCAGTACTAGCGGGAGGTTCGATACGCAGTATTTT.

In its sample, this clonotype was seen a few times. The chain recombines TRBV5-6 with TRBJ2-7; 9 bases agree with TRBD1. The trim removed 3 bases at V and 2 bases at J, leaving 6 bases unmatched. CDR1 and CDR2 from the germline V gene are SGHDT and YYEEEE. The CDR3 is 15 residues long. CDR3 amino acids: CASSSTGGLPYEQYF. CDR3 coding DNA: TGTGCCAGCAGCTCAACAGGGGGCCTCCCCTACGAGCAGTACTTC.

This clonotype was seen repeatedly, ten times or more. This chain joins TRBV6-5 and TRBJ1-2, with 9 positions matching TRBD1. Germline CDR1 and CDR2: MNHEY and SVGAGI. There are 14 residues in the CDR3. V shed 2 bases and J 4 bases; nucleotides not matched to a gene: 2. This CDR3 reads CASSYRGQGYGYTF. The CDR3 DNA reads TGTGCCAGCAGTTACCGGGGACAGGGCTATGGCTACACCTTC.

CDR3 nucleotide sequence: TGCAGTGCCCGGGACGGAGCCCACCCAGCTAACTATGGCTACACCTTC. Translated: CSARDGAHPANYGYTF. V and J are TRBV20-1 and TRBJ1-2; perhaps TRBD1 as D (5 bases). The germline V gene encodes CDR1 DFQATT and CDR2 SNEGSKA (reference sequence). The V end was cut by 6 bases, the J end by 0 bases, with 20 bases between. This CDR3 has 16 residues.

This clonotype showed up many times. The V gene is TRBV20-1, the J gene TRBJ1-1, with 8 bases lining up with TRBD1. After removal of 0 bases from V and 11 bases from J, the junction contained 5 bases not matched to a gene. This CDR3 spans 12 amino acids. CDR1 and CDR2 from the germline V gene are DFQATT and SNEGSKA (reference sequence). The CDR3 DNA sequence: TGCAGTGCTAGAGATTCTTACAGGGGGGCTTTCTTT. It specifies CSARDSYRGAFF.

The V gene is TRBV7-2, the J gene TRBJ2-7; 11 positions match TRBD2. Trimming took 5 bases from V and 2 from J; bases not matched to a gene: 2. The CDR3 spans 14 residues. Germline values: CDR1 SGHTA, CDR2 FQGNSA. This chain's CDR3 is CASSEGLAAYEQYF. The CDR3 DNA sequence: TGTGCCAGCAGCGAGGGACTAGCGGCCTACGAGCAGTACTTC. Full variable domain (missing parts from reference TRBV7-2 and TRBJ2-7): GAGVSQSPSNKVTEKGKDVELRCDPISGHTALYWYRQSLGQGLEFLIYFQGNSAPDKSGLPSDRFSAERTGGSVSTLTIQRTQQEDSAVYLCASSEGLAAYEQYFGPGTRLTVT.

This clonotype was counted at least ten times. V gene TRBV4-3 combines with J gene TRBJ2-3, with D uncertain. V was pared by 1 base and J by 4 bases, with 12 bases between. Germline CDR1 reads LGHNA; CDR2 reads YSLEER. The CDR3 length is 15 residues. This CDR3 is CASSQVGFSADTQYF. CDR3 DNA sequence: TGCGCCAGCAGCCAAGTGGGCTTCTCGGCAGATACGCAGTATTTT.